This note documents a single T cell receptor beta chain sequence. Its specific antigen is unknown. No quality values exist for individual bases; no much larger clone is one base distant. The entry originates in a study of shared clonotypes between healthy human individuals (TCRdb year 2020). About the full investigation: The cohort comprised a couple of women and a few men aged 18 to 49 years. Per donor, three plates each were used for CD4 naive and CD4 memory, two for CD8 naive, and one for CD8 memory. Blood TCR repertoires of about 5 healthy adults were deeply sequenced to estimate repertoire size and the extent of clonotype sharing between individuals. Different laboratories and diverse techniques were used to prepare libraries and sequence TCR repertoires, to increase sequencing depth and limit assay-specific biases. Between about 0.85 and 9.5 billion PBMCs per donor were obtained by leukapheresis. General study outcomes and caveats: Across a few donors, about 5% of naive CD4, 3% to 3.5% of naive CD8, under 2.5% of memory CD4, and over 0.35% of memory CD8 clonotypes were shared. Pairwise subsampling indicated that sequencing depth was expected to affect the degree of clonotype sharing among donors. Because the study included only a small number of donors, the genetic and exposure-history diversity represented was limited. Sampling was restricted to blood, and TCR repertoires in tissue are likely to differ from TCR repertoires in blood. Larger estimated clonotype richness was generally found for naive subsets than for memory subsets. Higher generation probabilities were observed for clonotypes shared by all four sorted-subset donors than for non-shared clonotypes. Incomplete sequencing was indicated by rarefaction of sorted-subset datasets, despite the large sequencing depth.

The CDR3 holds 15 amino acids from the cysteine to the phenylalanine. Only the CDR3 portion is preserved as DNA: 45 bases, with reading frame beginning at the first base. The V end gives up 2 bases and the J end 7 bases, leaving 10 bases in the junction not matched to a gene. CDR1 SEHNR and CDR2 FQNEAQ are derived from the germline V gene (reference sequence). Using the deep immunoSEQ assay, multiplex PCR amplified TCR CDR3 regions from genomic DNA. Extracted genomic DNA from each cell subset was spread evenly across all wells of several immunoSEQ 96-well plates, with each plate serving as a replicate. For sorted subsets, approximately 190 ng genomic DNA, equal to tens of thousands of T cell genomes, was loaded into each replicate PCR. Purified libraries were quantified with a Qubit 3.0 fluorometer, sized on a Bioanalyzer 2100, and re-quantified with the KAPA Library Quantification kit. Every immunoSEQ 96-well plate was sequenced on a dedicated single-read 150-cycle Illumina NextSeq 550 flow cell. In the authors' own workflow: Because only junctional sequences without quality scores were contained in the immunoSEQ output, filtering matching that applied to full-length reads could not be performed. Sequences were annotated with PyIR, a Python wrapper for IgBLAST v1.9, and V/J genes and CDR3 were assigned using IMGT germline references. Any read was removed if the V/J assignment was weak (E-value above 1e-6), the CDR3 was missing, or the read contained stop codons, out-of-frame junctions, or ambiguous translated residues. A V3J clonotype was defined by an identical inferred V gene, J gene, and CDR3 amino acid sequence. Percentage overlap between repertoires was calculated by dividing the number of shared unique clonotypes by the size of the smaller repertoire. RTK rarefaction, the Chao1 estimator, and Recon v2.1 estimates of unobserved clonotypes were used to assess repertoire richness. Generation probabilities for all TCRbeta clonotypes obtained by the gDNA method from a handful of donors were computed using OLGA. The table comes from immuneACCESS by way of TCRdb, which keeps in-frame sequences with V and J called. Part of the clones is missing from these tables; in studies checked, under half for an unresolved V gene and the rest for unknown reasons. Clonal size and the V and J genes are those of that table, whereas D and trimming came from the DNA. This sample holds about 700,000 clones; over 65% were observed only once. The ten largest account for over 1.5% of the sample.

The donors were healthy, HIV-negative adults with no recently reported acute infections or vaccinations. All donors were Caucasian adults living in Nashville, Tennessee, USA. Magnetic negative selection was used to enrich CD4+ T cells, after which naive cells were positively selected on CD45RA and the negative fraction became the memory subset. Blood was obtained by leukapheresis, after which PBMCs were separated by Ficoll-Histopaque density gradient centrifugation and cryopreserved in liquid nitrogen vapor phase. Purity and quantity of every magnetically sorted T cell population were checked by analytical flow cytometry. From each sorted fraction, genomic DNA was isolated and quantified by UV absorbance on a Nanodrop 2000c.

The chain is encoded by TRBV7-9 joined to TRBJ1-2; 7 bases in between match TRBD1. The source of this sequence is a woman aged 30 to 39 in good health. Sample: memory CD4+ T cells sorted from blood. The cell subset or site label on this specimen signifies: CD45RA-negative fraction. CDR3 sequence: CASSLFVQGGAGYTF. The nucleotides read TGTGCCAGCAGCTTATTTGTGCAGGGGGGTGCTGGCTACACCTTC.